This T cell receptor (beta chain) was retrieved from a study of cytomegalovirus exposure and HLA in healthy donors. This clone came up once. Generated by immunoSEQ multiplex PCR, the TCRdb table keeps only in-frame clones and is missing some. The data show under 400,000 clones, around 90% seen once. The sequencing sample was made of PBMCs. This TCR was recovered from a man aged 25-45 years in good health and CMV-seronegative.

CDR3 amino acids: CASKGQGLGSEQYF. CDR3 in DNA: TGTGCCAGTAAGGGACAGGGTTTGGGTTCCGAGCAGTACTTC. The V gene is TRBV19, the J gene TRBJ2-7, with 9 bases fitting TRBD1. This CDR3 is 14 amino acids long. Germline trimming cut 7 bases from V and 6 bases from J; bases unmatched to any gene: 10. CDR1 is LNHDA, CDR2 SQIVND, per germline (reference sequence).